The 30 T cell receptor beta chains below were found in one sample sequenced in a study of CD8 T cells in ankylosing spondylitis. These receptors have no known antigen. TCRdb recomputed calls from the 5' RACE reads with MiXCR, one row per CDR3 protein. The sample lists roughly 470,000 distinct CDR3 sequences; roughly 26% were seen once. Findings and caveats of the study: A motif in TCR beta, a set of 8 or 9 highly homologous variants, appeared characteristic of ankylosing spondylitis blood.

What was sequenced was blood, either unsorted or a sorted T cell fraction (not recorded which). The receptors here all came from a male donor with ankylosing spondylitis.

The rearrangement joins TRBV6-5 to TRBJ2-1; D ambiguous. The CDR3 length is 12 residues. Germline V CDR1 and CDR2: MNHEY, SVGAGI. V dropped 6 bases and J dropped 6 bases, with 9 bases sitting between them. CDR3 amino acids: CASSGWGNEQFF. The DNA of the CDR3 is TGTGCCAGCAGCGGATGGGGCAATGAGCAGTTCTTC.

The chain couples TRBV5-1 to TRBJ2-5; D is possibly TRBD1 (5 bases). Trimming pared 4 bases from V and 8 bases from J, leaving 12 bases between. Germline-derived CDR1 and CDR2 are SGHRS and YFSETQ. The CDR3 sequence is 12 residues long. The CDR3 spells CASSATGDTQYF. The CDR3 DNA follows: TGCGCCAGCAGCGCAACAGGCGACACCCAGTACTTC.

The gene calls are TRBV27 and TRBJ1-5; 7 bases match TRBD1. CDR3 length: 14 amino acids. Trimming at V came to 4 bases and at J to 7 bases, leaving 7 bases not matched to a gene. Germline V gene data show CDR1 as MNHEY and CDR2 as SMNVEV (reference sequence). The CDR3 nucleotides are TGTGCCAGCAGTTCCCGGACAGGCCTACAGCCCCAGCATTTT. Translation gives CASSSRTGLQPQHF.

In its sample, this clonotype was seen a few times. The chain has TRBV20-1 and TRBJ2-3; 13 bases map to TRBD2. Germline V gives CDR1 DFQATT, CDR2 SNEGSKA (reference sequence). The CDR3 is 15 amino acids. Unmatched junction bases numbered 5, after V lost 0 bases and J lost 8 bases. The CDR3 nucleotides read TGCAGTGCTAGAGATGGGACTAGCGGGAAGGGTACGCAGTATTTT. Encoded protein: CSARDGTSGKGTQYF.

The CDR3 bases are TGTGCCAGCAGCTTAAACAGCGGGAGGAATCGGCAGTTCTTC. Translating gives CASSLNSGRNRQFF. This chain links TRBV11-2 with TRBJ2-1; TRBD2 matches at 9 bases. The CDR3 sequence is 14 residues long. CDR1 and CDR2 (germline): SGHAT, FQNNGV. The V gene end was trimmed by 2 bases and the J gene end by 12 bases; junction bases not matched to a gene: 8.

This clonotype was detected a few times. The gene calls are TRBV23-1 and TRBJ2-1; 13 positions match TRBD2. TRBV23-1 is designated an ORF whose function remains uncertain. This CDR3 comprises 16 residues. V was pared by 2 bases and J by 5 bases, with 3 bases of the junction left unmatched. CDR3 DNA: TGCGCCAGCAGTCAAAAGACTAGCGGGAGGCACAATGAGCAGTTCTTC. Translation: CASSQKTSGRHNEQFF.

V is TRBV12-3 or TRBV12-4 and J is TRBJ1-5; 7 nucleotides match TRBD1. This CDR3 spans 16 amino acids. The V segment lost 6 bases and the J segment 0 bases; nucleotides outside the gene matches: 8. The CDR3 region is CASRPDRVYSNQPQHF. The CDR3 DNA is TGTGCCAGCAGACCAGACAGGGTATATAGCAATCAGCCCCAGCATTTT.

This clonotype was seen at least ten times. V and J are TRBV7-2 and TRBJ2-1, with D unresolved. V was clipped by 0 bases and J by 8 bases, with 11 bases between them. The CDR3 has 14 amino acids. Germline assignment: CDR1 SGHTA and CDR2 FQGNSA. The CDR3 nucleotides are TGTGCCAGCAGCTTAGCCCCCTTTGGGTATGAGCAGTTCTTC. It is translated as CASSLAPFGYEQFF.

This clonotype has a count of ten or more. An end of the junction differs from the germline gene, which may be a read error. This sequence joins TRBV5-1 and TRBJ2-1; D ambiguous. Germline V gene data show CDR1 as SGHRS and CDR2 as YFSETQ. CDR3 length equals 11 residues. The CDR3 DNA is TGTGCCAGCAGCTTTTTGGACGAGCAGTTCTTC. Translating it yields CASSFLDEQFF.

V and J are TRBV5-1 and TRBJ2-5, with no clear D. The CDR3 contains 15 residues. The V gene's germline CDR1 is SGHRS and CDR2 YFSETQ. Trimming took off 0 bases at V and 4 bases at J, with 13 bases between the two ends. CDR3 coding DNA: TGCGCCAGCAGCTTGGGTCGGGCCATTTCAGAGACCCAGTACTTC. Amino acids: CASSLGRAISETQYF. The entire variable domain, with the rest obtained from reference TRBV5-1 and TRBJ2-5, is as follows: KAGVTQTPRYLIKTRGQQVTLSCSPISGHRSVSWYQQTPGQGLQFLFEYFSETQRNKGNFPGRFSGRQFSNSRSEMNVSTLELGDSALYLCASSLGRAISETQYFGPGTRLLVL.

This clonotype was seen a single time. This chain links TRBV10-3 with TRBJ2-2; no firm D call. Trimming pared 5 bases from V and 2 bases from J, leaving 6 bases between. This CDR3 has 13 amino acids. The germline CDR1 and CDR2 sequences are ENHRY and SYGVKD. The CDR3: CAISTPNTGELFF. The CDR3 DNA reads as TGTGCCATCAGTACCCCAAACACCGGGGAGCTGTTTTTT.

This sequence joins TRBV20-1 and TRBJ2-5, with D tentatively TRBD2 (5 bases). The germline V gene has CDR1 DFQATT and CDR2 SNEGSKA (reference sequence). Trimming removed 0 bases from V and 3 bases from J, with 11 bases in between. The CDR3 contains 14 residues. The CDR3: CSARDKRVKETQYF. CDR3 in DNA: TGCAGTGCTAGAGATAAGAGGGTAAAAGAGACCCAGTACTTC.

V is TRBV7-9 and J is TRBJ1-2; perhaps TRBD1 as D (6 bases). Germline V gene data show CDR1 as SEHNR and CDR2 as FQNEAQ (reference sequence). Trimming took 6 bases from V and 1 from J, leaving 12 bases between them. The length of the CDR3 is 14 residues. The CDR3 DNA is TGTGCCAGCAGTTCGCAGGGGAATAACTATGGCTACACCTTC. Amino acid sequence: CASSSQGNNYGYTF.

The chain carries TRBV7-2 and TRBJ2-5; D may be TRBD1 (6 bases). The germline V gene has CDR1 SGHTA and CDR2 FQGNSA. Trimming shortened V by 4 bases and J by 2 bases, and 14 bases separated the two germline ends. This CDR3 contains 15 residues. The CDR3 reads CASSSQGGEQETQYF. The DNA of the CDR3 is TGTGCCAGCAGCTCTCAAGGGGGAGAGCAAGAGACCCAGTACTTC.

The chain is built from TRBV7-6 and TRBJ2-5; possible D gene TRBD2, 5 bases. V lost 3 bases and J 5 bases, leaving 19 bases between the germline ends. Looked up from germline, CDR1 is SGHVS and CDR2 is FNYEAQ. This CDR3 spans 16 amino acids. The CDR3 reads CASSLGEPGGSETQYF. In DNA form, the CDR3 reads TGTGCCAGCAGCTTGGGCGAGCCCGGAGGTTCGGAGACCCAGTACTTC.

This clonotype was observed a few times. This chain joins TRBV5-1 and TRBJ2-1, with D possibly being TRBD1 (5 bases). Trimming shortened V by 2 bases and J by 5 bases, and 14 bases separated the two germline ends. CDR1 is SGHRS, CDR2 YFSETQ, per germline. This CDR3 is built from 15 residues. The CDR3 loop is CASSLGATWDNEQFF. The CDR3 DNA follows: TGCGCCAGCAGCTTAGGGGCTACCTGGGACAATGAGCAGTTCTTC.

The CDR3 protein is CAWIRPSTEAFF. CDR3 nucleotide sequence: TGTGCCTGGATCCGCCCCAGCACTGAAGCTTTCTTT. This chain connects TRBV30 to TRBJ1-1; D not resolved. This CDR3 region has 12 residues. Germline CDR1 and CDR2: GTSNPN and SVGIG (reference sequence). V lost 4 bases and J 4 bases, leaving 10 bases between the germline ends.

The chain joins TRBV24-1 to TRBJ2-6; maybe TRBD1 (6 bases). Trimming cost V 8 bases and J 0 bases, with 13 bases left between them. The CDR3 is 16 amino acids. CDR1 and CDR2 (germline): KGHDR, SFDVKD. Here the CDR3 reads CATMAGAHSGANVLTF. CDR3 DNA: TGTGCCACCATGGCAGGGGCTCACTCTGGGGCCAACGTCCTGACTTTC.

CDR3 DNA: TGTGCCAGCAGCCAAGGGGGGACAGGAACCTACAATGAGCAGTTCTTC. This encodes CASSQGGTGTYNEQFF. V usage is TRBV14 and J usage is TRBJ2-1; 8 bases fit TRBD1. Germline values: CDR1 SGHDN, CDR2 FVKESK. V lost 1 base, J lost 2 bases, and 4 bases stayed unmatched. The CDR3 spans 16 residues.

This clonotype was seen a handful of times. The chain has TRBV24-1 and TRBJ2-3; D may match TRBD1 or TRBD2 (5 bases each). The V end was cut by 9 bases, the J end by 4 bases, with 16 bases between. CDR1 and CDR2 (germline): KGHDR, SFDVKD. The CDR3 sequence is 14 residues long. The CDR3 DNA sequence: TGTGCCACCGGCCGGGACCTCTTTCCAGATACGCAGTATTTT. Protein product: CATGRDLFPDTQYF.

The chain combines TRBV20-1 with TRBJ2-7; 9 nucleotides line up with TRBD2. Germline V gives CDR1 DFQATT, CDR2 SNEGSKA (reference sequence). The ends lost 4 bases at V and 5 bases at J; junction bases unmatched: 6. This CDR3 region has 13 residues. In DNA, the CDR3 is TGCAGTGCTACTAGCGGGGAGGGCCACGAGCAGTACTTC. This translates into CSATSGEGHEQYF.

This sequence joins TRBV3-1 and TRBJ1-2; a weak D match, TRBD1 (6 bases). The CDR3 length is 14 residues. V was cut by 3 bases and J by 5 bases, with 13 bases left in between. From germline, CDR1 is LGHDT and CDR2 YNNKEL (reference sequence). The CDR3 DNA reads as TGTGCCAGCAGCCATGCCGGACAGCCTTATGGCTACACCTTC. The encoded protein is CASSHAGQPYGYTF.

This chain connects TRBV6-5 to TRBJ2-7; 10 bases are shared with TRBD1. The length of the CDR3 is 16 residues. V trimming: 2 bases; J trimming: 5 bases; junction bases outside the gene matches: 9. From germline, CDR1 is MNHEY and CDR2 SVGAGI. CDR3 sequence (DNA): TGTGCCAGCAGTTACCGGAACCGGGACAGGGGAGACGAGCAGTACGTC. Protein: CASSYRNRDRGDEQYV.

This clonotype appeared once. The J gene is TRBJ1-5, the V gene TRBV19, with 7 positions matching TRBD1. CDR3 length equals 14 residues. From germline, CDR1 is LNHDA and CDR2 SQIVND (reference sequence). Trimming at V came to 2 bases and at J to 9 bases, leaving 7 bases not matched to a gene. In nucleotides, the CDR3 is TGTGCCAGTAGTATACAGGGGGGTTCGCCGCCCCAGCATTTT. Residues: CASSIQGGSPPQHF.

The sample holds a few counts of this clonotype. The chain uses TRBV7-9 and TRBJ2-1; 8 positions agree with TRBD2. Trimming took 7 bases from V and 6 from J; bases not matched to a gene: 8. This CDR3 has 14 amino acids. Germline CDR1 reads SEHNR; CDR2 reads FQNEAQ (reference sequence). DNA of the CDR3: TGTGCCAGCATGCCCGGACTAGCTACCAATGAGCAGTTCTTC. Translation: CASMPGLATNEQFF. The full variable domain, rest sourced from reference TRBV7-9 and TRBJ2-1, is DTGVSQNPRHKITKRGQNVTFRCDPISEHNRLYWYRQTLGQGPEFLTYFQNEAQLEKSRLLSDRFSAERPKGSFSTLEIQRTEQGDSAMYLCASMPGLATNEQFFGPGTRLTVL.

The J gene is TRBJ2-1, the V gene TRBV4-2; no reliable D call. The CDR3 consists of 13 residues. Trimming took 0 bases from V and 10 from J, leaving 10 bases between them. Germline CDR1 and CDR2: LGHNA and YNFKEQ. DNA for the CDR3: TGTGCCAGCAGCCAAGAAACGGCTGGGGAGCAGTTCTTC. This gives the protein CASSQETAGEQFF.

The V gene is TRBV12-3 or TRBV12-4, the J gene TRBJ1-2; D is perhaps TRBD1 (6 bases). Trimming removed 5 bases at V and 1 base at J, with 14 bases between. The CDR3 spans 15 residues. The chain's CDR3 is CASSPSGTSNYGYTF. CDR3 sequence (DNA): TGTGCCAGCAGTCCCTCCGGGACAAGTAACTATGGCTACACCTTC.

The chain recombines TRBV18 with TRBJ1-3; D is perhaps TRBD1 (6 bases). The CDR3 runs 15 residues. The V gene's germline CDR1 is KGHSH and CDR2 LQKENI. Trimming pared 1 base from V and 2 bases from J, leaving 9 bases between. The CDR3 sequence is CASSPRQETGNTIYF. The CDR3 bases are TGTGCCAGCTCACCACGACAGGAGACTGGAAACACCATATATTTT. Supplemented by reference TRBV18 and TRBJ1-3, the full variable domain reads NAGVMQNPRHLVRRRGQEARLRCSPMKGHSHVYWYRQLPEEGLKFMVYLQKENIIDESGMPKERFSAEFPKEGPSILRIQQVVRGDSAAYFCASSPRQETGNTIYFGEGSWLTVV.

This clonotype was recorded many times. The chain combines TRBV5-1 with TRBJ1-5; no firm D call. The CDR3 is 13 residues long. Germline CDR1 is SGHRS and CDR2 is YFSETQ. Trimming pared 3 bases from V and 1 base from J, leaving 5 bases between. In nucleotides, the CDR3 is TGCGCCAGCAGCTCGGGGAGCAATCAGCCCCAGCATTTT. Protein sequence: CASSSGSNQPQHF.

CDR3 loop: CAISESVGGEAFF. The CDR3 DNA follows: TGTGCCATCAGTGAGTCAGTGGGTGGTGAAGCTTTCTTT. The rearrangement joins TRBV10-3 to TRBJ1-1; no clear D. Per germline, CDR1 ENHRY and CDR2 SYGVKD. The V end lost 0 bases, the J end lost 7 bases, and 9 bases lay between the germline ends. The CDR3 contains 13 residues.